Below, 21 T cell receptor beta chains from the same sample are listed, as sequenced in a study of T cell repertoires in cytomegalovirus infection. No antigen has been assigned to these receptors. A single record per CDR3 protein comes from TCRdb applying MiXCR to the reads. The sample contains 230,000 or so distinct CDR3 sequences, approximately 40% of which appear only once. The sample in question was CD8+ T cells from cultured PBMCs, obtained from culture after CMV antigen stimulation. The receptors were sampled from a human donor in good health (CMV status not recorded). Some clones in this sample may be carry-over from other donors' samples.

The table lists this clonotype with a few counts. The V gene is TRBV10-3, the J gene TRBJ2-5; D is tentatively TRBD1 or TRBD2 (5 bases each). Germline loops: CDR1 ENHRY, CDR2 SYGVKD. There are 14 residues in the CDR3. Trimming took off 2 bases at V and 7 bases at J, with 14 bases between the two ends. The CDR3 region has the DNA TGTGCCATCAGTGAGATACAGGAGAGCGGGACCCAGTACTTC. It encodes CAISEIQESGTQYF.

V gene TRBV7-9 combines with J gene TRBJ1-2, with D maybe TRBD1 (6 bases). The germline V gene encodes CDR1 SEHNR and CDR2 FQNEAQ (reference sequence). V dropped 2 bases and J dropped 4 bases, with 20 bases sitting between them. The CDR3 length is 17 residues. The CDR3 coding sequence is TGTGCCAGCAGCTTAAGTTCCCGACAGGACCTACCCTATGGCTACACCTTC. Translation: CASSLSSRQDLPYGYTF.

J is TRBJ2-7 and V is TRBV27; TRBD1 agrees at 7 bases. The germline gives CDR1 MNHEY, CDR2 SMNVEV (reference sequence). Losses at the gene ends were 4 bases for V and 6 bases for J; bases not matched to a gene: 9. The CDR3 has 14 residues. CDR3 residues: CASSSLDRRLEQYF. In DNA, the CDR3 is TGTGCCAGCAGTTCCTTGGACAGGAGGCTCGAGCAGTACTTC.

In this sample, this clonotype turned up a few times. The chain links TRBV12-3 or TRBV12-4 to TRBJ2-2, with 8 bases that match TRBD2. This CDR3 spans 15 amino acids. With 4 bases clipped from V and 5 bases from J, the junction kept 6 bases outside the gene matches. The CDR3 here is CASSSTGLETGELFF. CDR3 coding DNA: TGTGCCAGCAGTTCCACGGGACTAGAGACCGGGGAGCTGTTTTTT.

There are a few counts of this clonotype. The chain employs TRBV7-6 and TRBJ2-5; TRBD1 matches 9 bases. Trimming took 3 bases from V and 5 from J; bases not matched to a gene: 4. Germline CDR1 reads SGHVS; CDR2 reads FNYEAQ. The length of the CDR3 is 14 residues. CDR3: CASSFGGQGETQYF. For the CDR3, the DNA is TGTGCCAGCAGCTTTGGGGGACAGGGCGAGACCCAGTACTTC.

This clonotype was observed many times. The rearrangement joins TRBV5-6 to TRBJ2-7; D perhaps matches TRBD2 (6 bases). Trimming stripped 0 bases from V and 4 bases from J, with 8 bases between. CDR1 SGHDT and CDR2 YYEEEE come from the germline V gene. CDR3 length: 13 residues. CDR3 region: CASSLGAGYEQYF. The CDR3 nucleotides are TGTGCCAGCAGCTTGGGTGCGGGATACGAGCAGTACTTC. The variable domain in full, with the rest retrieved from reference TRBV5-6 and TRBJ2-7, is DAGVTQSPTHLIKTRGQQVTLRCSPKSGHDTVSWYQQALGQGPQFIFQYYEEEERQRGNFPDRFSGHQFPNYSSELNVNALLLGDSALYLCASSLGAGYEQYFGPGTRLTVT.

This clonotype was recorded once. The chain links TRBV25-1 to TRBJ2-3; D might be TRBD1 or TRBD2, each matching 5 bases. Germline V gene data show CDR1 as MGHDK and CDR2 as SYGVNS. Trimming left V 4 bases short and J 5 bases short, with 13 bases between. This CDR3 comprises 14 residues. CDR3 sequence (DNA): TGTGCCAGCAGTGCTAGCAGCACAGGAGATACGCAGTATTTT. It codes for CASSASSTGDTQYF.

This clonotype was seen a few times. This CDR3 is CASSFSNRQGINEQYF. CDR3 coding DNA: TGTGCCAGCAGTTTTTCCAACAGGCAGGGGATTAACGAGCAGTACTTC. The gene calls are TRBV12-3 or TRBV12-4 and TRBJ2-7, with D maybe TRBD1 (6 bases). There are 16 residues in the CDR3. V was pared by 3 bases and J by 5 bases, with 20 bases between.

The chain uses TRBV7-9 and TRBJ1-4, with D perhaps matching TRBD1 (5 bases). The CDR3 consists of 16 residues. In germline, CDR1 is SEHNR, CDR2 FQNEAQ (reference sequence). V gave up 4 bases and J gave up 8 bases, with 20 bases separating them. The CDR3: CASSSTSRQGREKLFF. The CDR3 DNA reads TGTGCCAGCAGCTCGACCTCCAGGCAGGGAAGGGAAAAACTGTTTTTT.

The sample holds a few counts of this clonotype. Here the CDR3 DNA reads TGTGCCAGCAGTTACTCGATGAGGGGGTCCTACAATGAGCAGTTCTTC. Amino acid sequence: CASSYSMRGSYNEQFF. The chain uses TRBV6-6 and TRBJ2-1; D may be TRBD1 (6 bases). Trimming pared 0 bases from V and 1 base from J, leaving 10 bases between. This CDR3 has 16 residues. Germline-derived CDR1 and CDR2 are MNHNY and SVGAGI (reference sequence).

This clonotype came up a few times. The gene calls are TRBV6-5 and TRBJ2-5; TRBD1 matches 7 bases. This CDR3 has 14 amino acids. The germline V gene encodes CDR1 MNHEY and CDR2 SVGAGI. The V and J ends lost 6 bases and 5 bases, in that order; junction bases with no gene match: 9. CDR3 bases: TGTGCCAGCAGCCATCAGGGGGACGGGGAGACCCAGTACTTC. The encoded protein is CASSHQGDGETQYF.

V and J are TRBV3-1 and TRBJ2-4; D gene unclear. V was trimmed by 0 bases and J by 0 bases, leaving 15 bases between them. The CDR3 covers 18 residues. CDR1 is LGHDT, CDR2 YNNKEL, per germline (reference sequence). DNA of the CDR3: TGTGCCAGCAGCCAAGAATCGTCCAGAACAATAGCCAAAAACATTCAGTACTTC. Residues: CASSQESSRTIAKNIQYF.

The rearrangement links TRBV11-2 to TRBJ1-1, with 12 bases aligning to TRBD1. With V trimmed by 5 bases and J by 0 bases, 4 bases remained unmatched. The germline V gene encodes CDR1 SGHAT and CDR2 FQNNGV. CDR3 length: 16 amino acids. The CDR3 DNA reads as TGTGCCAGCAGCCCAGGGACAGGGGGCTTGAACACTGAAGCTTTCTTT. As protein: CASSPGTGGLNTEAFF.

This clonotype was observed a handful of times. The rearrangement links TRBV5-1 to TRBJ2-5; D possibly matches TRBD1 or TRBD2 (6 bases each). Per the germline V gene, CDR1 is SGHRS and CDR2 is YFSETQ. V was shortened by 5 bases and J by 5 bases, with 22 bases between the two germline ends. The length of the CDR3 is 16 residues. CDR3 nucleotide sequence: TGCGCCAGCAGTATCGAGGGGGGTCTTGGGATGGAGACCCAGTACTTC. The encoded protein is CASSIEGGLGMETQYF.

V gene TRBV11-2 combines with J gene TRBJ2-5, with D unresolved. The germline V and J ends were trimmed by 5 bases and 0 bases, with 10 bases remaining between them. This CDR3 is 14 amino acids long. Germline loops: CDR1 SGHAT, CDR2 FQNNGV. The CDR3 nucleotides are TGTGCCAGCAGCCCCCCCCCCTACCAAGAGACCCAGTACTTC. It yields the protein CASSPPPYQETQYF. The full variable domain, its missing parts supplied by reference TRBV11-2 and TRBJ2-5, is EAGVAQSPRYKIIEKRQSVAFWCNPISGHATLYWYQQILGQGPKLLIQFQNNGVVDDSQLPKDRFSAERLKGVDSTLKIQPAKLEDSAVYLCASSPPPYQETQYFGPGTRLLVL.

As concerns this clonotype: A read error may account for a junction end that differs from germline. This chain uses TRBV9 with TRBJ2-3; TRBD1 agrees at 7 bases. This CDR3 has 18 residues. CDR1 and CDR2 from the germline V gene are SGDLS and YYNGEE. The CDR3, as DNA: TGTGCAAGCAGCCATGCCTCAACCGGGACAGCTAGCACAGATACGCAGTATTTT. Translating it yields CASSHASTGTASTDTQYF.

This clonotype was counted once. The rearrangement links TRBV28 to TRBJ2-3; 8 bases align to TRBD2. CDR1 MDHEN and CDR2 SYDVKM come from the germline V gene. Trimming at V came to 3 bases and at J to 5 bases, leaving 7 bases not matched to a gene. The CDR3 totals 15 residues. In nucleotides, the CDR3 is TGTGCCAGCAGTTTGTCTAGCGGGTTCGTAGATACGCAGTATTTT. Protein: CASSLSSGFVDTQYF. The whole variable domain, remainder taken from reference TRBV28 and TRBJ2-3, is DVKVTQSSRYLVKRTGEKVFLECVQDMDHENMFWYRQDPGLGLRLIYFSYDVKMKEKGDIPEGYSVSREKKERFSLILESASTNQTSMYLCASSLSSGFVDTQYFGPGTRLTVL.

With regard to this clonotype: The junction departs from germline at one end; a sequencing error may be responsible. The chain links TRBV7-6 to TRBJ2-7; 11 bases are a match to TRBD2. Germline CDR1 SGHVS, CDR2 FNYEAQ. The CDR3 is made up of 16 amino acids. CDR3 sequence (DNA): TGTGCAAGCAGCCCCGGGACTAGCGGAGCTACCTACGATCAGTACTTC. It encodes CASSPGTSGATYDQYF. The variable domain in full, with the rest retrieved from reference TRBV7-6 and TRBJ2-7, is GAGVSQSPRYKVTKRGQDVALRCDPISGHVSLYWYRQALGQGPEFLTYFNYEAQQDKSGLPNDRFSAERPEGSISTLTIQRTEQRDSAMYRCASSPGTSGATYDQYFGPGTRLTVT.

The chain joins TRBV7-7 to TRBJ2-6; 8 bases agree with TRBD2. The germline V gene has CDR1 SSHAT and CDR2 FNYEAQ (reference sequence). This CDR3 has 14 amino acids. The DNA of the CDR3 is TGTGCTACCGGCGGGGGGAATGGGGCCAACGTCCTGACTTTC. Its translation: CATGGGNGANVLTF.

This chain joins TRBV4-1 and TRBJ2-2, with a weak D call TRBD2 (7 bases). Germline V CDR1 and CDR2: MGHRA, YSYEKL. The CDR3 covers 19 residues. Trimming took 3 bases from V and 0 from J, leaving 20 bases between them. CDR3 sequence: CASSQSGGGRVTNTGELFF. CDR3 sequence (DNA): TGCGCCAGCAGCCAGTCGGGGGGCGGGAGAGTAACGAACACCGGGGAGCTGTTTTTT.

This sequence joins TRBV6-4 and TRBJ1-1; tentatively, D is TRBD1 (6 bases). Germline-derived CDR1 and CDR2 are MRHNA and SNTAGT. Trimming left V 0 bases short and J 10 bases short, with 12 bases between. The CDR3 consists of 13 residues. CDR3 residues: CASSDSGGGAAFF. CDR3 nucleotides: TGTGCCAGCAGTGACTCGGGTGGGGGGGCAGCTTTCTTT.